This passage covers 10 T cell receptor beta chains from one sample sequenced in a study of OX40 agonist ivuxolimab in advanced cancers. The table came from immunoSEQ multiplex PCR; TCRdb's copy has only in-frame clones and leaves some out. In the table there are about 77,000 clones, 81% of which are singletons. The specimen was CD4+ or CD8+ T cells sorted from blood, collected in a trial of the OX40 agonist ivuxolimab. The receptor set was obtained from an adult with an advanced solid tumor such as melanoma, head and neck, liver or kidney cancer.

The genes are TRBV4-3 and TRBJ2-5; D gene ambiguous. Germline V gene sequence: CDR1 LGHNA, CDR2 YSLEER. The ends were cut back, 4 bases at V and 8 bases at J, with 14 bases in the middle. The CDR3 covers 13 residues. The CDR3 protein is CASSPEPEGTQYF. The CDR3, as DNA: TGCGCCAGCAGCCCCGAGCCGGAAGGAACCCAGTACTTC.

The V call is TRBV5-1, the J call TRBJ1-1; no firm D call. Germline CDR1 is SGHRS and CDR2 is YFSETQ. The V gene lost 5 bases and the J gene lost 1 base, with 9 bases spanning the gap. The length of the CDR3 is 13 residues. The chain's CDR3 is CASSMDPNTEAFF. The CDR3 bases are TGCGCCAGCAGTATGGACCCGAACACTGAAGCTTTCTTT. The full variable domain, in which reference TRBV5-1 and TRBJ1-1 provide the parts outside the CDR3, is KAGVTQTPRYLIKTRGQQVTLSCSPISGHRSVSWYQQTPGQGLQFLFEYFSETQRNKGNFPGRFSGRQFSNSRSEMNVSTLELGDSALYLCASSMDPNTEAFFGQGTRLTVV.

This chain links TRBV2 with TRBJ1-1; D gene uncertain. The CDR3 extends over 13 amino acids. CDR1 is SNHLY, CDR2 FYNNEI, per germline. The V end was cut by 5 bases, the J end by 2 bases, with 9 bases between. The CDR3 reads CASSSQSNTEAFF. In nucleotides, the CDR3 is TGTGCCAGCAGTAGTCAGTCTAACACTGAAGCTTTCTTT.

In DNA form, the CDR3 reads TGTGCCAGCAGCTTAGATTTCGGACAGGCATACGAGCAGTACTTC. It is translated as CASSLDFGQAYEQYF. J is TRBJ2-7 and V is TRBV11-3, with 7 nucleotides matching TRBD1. Trimming took 0 bases from V and 4 from J; bases not matched to a gene: 6. The CDR3 runs to 15 residues. Per germline, CDR1 SGHNT and CDR2 YENEEA.

As DNA, the CDR3 is TGTGCCAGCGCTGGGGAACAGTACTATGGCTACACCTTC. This codes for CASAGEQYYGYTF. The chain joins TRBV7-9 to TRBJ1-2; no firm D call. This CDR3 contains 13 residues. Germline V lookup: CDR1 SEHNR, CDR2 FQNEAQ (reference sequence). Trimming took 8 bases from V and 3 from J, leaving 13 bases between them.

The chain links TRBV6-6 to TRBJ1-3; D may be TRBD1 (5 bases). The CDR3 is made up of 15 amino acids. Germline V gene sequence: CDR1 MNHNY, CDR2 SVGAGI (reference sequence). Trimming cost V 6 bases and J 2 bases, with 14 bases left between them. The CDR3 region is CASSQRGEAGNTIYF. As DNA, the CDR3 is TGTGCCAGCAGCCAACGAGGGGAGGCTGGAAACACCATATATTTT.

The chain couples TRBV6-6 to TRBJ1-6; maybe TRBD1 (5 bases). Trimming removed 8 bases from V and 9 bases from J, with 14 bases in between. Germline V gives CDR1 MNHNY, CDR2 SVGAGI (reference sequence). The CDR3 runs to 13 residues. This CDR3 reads CASLGVLSSPLHF. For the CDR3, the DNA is TGTGCCAGCCTAGGGGTACTTAGTTCACCCCTCCACTTT.

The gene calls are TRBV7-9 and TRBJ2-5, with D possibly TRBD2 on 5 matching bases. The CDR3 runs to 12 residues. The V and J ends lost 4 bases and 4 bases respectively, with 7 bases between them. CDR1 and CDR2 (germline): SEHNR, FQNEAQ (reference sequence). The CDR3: CASSWERETQYF. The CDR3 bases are TGTGCCAGCAGCTGGGAGAGAGAGACCCAGTACTTC. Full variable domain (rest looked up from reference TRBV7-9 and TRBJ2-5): DTGVSQNPRHKITKRGQNVTFRCDPISEHNRLYWYRQTLGQGPEFLTYFQNEAQLEKSRLLSDRFSAERPKGSFSTLEIQRTEQGDSAMYLCASSWERETQYFGPGTRLLVL.

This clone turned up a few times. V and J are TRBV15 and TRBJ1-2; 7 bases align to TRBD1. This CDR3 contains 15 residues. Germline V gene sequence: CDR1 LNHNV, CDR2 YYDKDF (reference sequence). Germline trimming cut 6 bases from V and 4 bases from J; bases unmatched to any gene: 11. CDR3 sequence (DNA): TGTGCCACCAGAGCTAACAGGGGACAGCTCTATGGCTACACCTTC. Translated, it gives CATRANRGQLYGYTF.

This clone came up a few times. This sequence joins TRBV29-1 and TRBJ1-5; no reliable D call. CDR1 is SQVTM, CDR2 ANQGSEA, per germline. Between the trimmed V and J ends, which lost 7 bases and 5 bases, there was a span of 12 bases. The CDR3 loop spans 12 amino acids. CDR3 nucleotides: TGCAGCGCTAGGGAACCGGATCAGCCCCAGCATTTT. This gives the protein CSAREPDQPQHF.